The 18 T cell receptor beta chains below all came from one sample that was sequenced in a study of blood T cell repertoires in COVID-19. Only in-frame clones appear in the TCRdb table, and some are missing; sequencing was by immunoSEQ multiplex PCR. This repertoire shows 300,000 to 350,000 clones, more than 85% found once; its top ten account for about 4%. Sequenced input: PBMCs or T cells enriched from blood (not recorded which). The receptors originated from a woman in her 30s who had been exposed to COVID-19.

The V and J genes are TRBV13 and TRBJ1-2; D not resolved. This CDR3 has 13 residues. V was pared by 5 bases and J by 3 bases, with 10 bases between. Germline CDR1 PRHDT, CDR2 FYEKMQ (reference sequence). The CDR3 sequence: CASSPLTHYGYTF. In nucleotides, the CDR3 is TGTGCCAGCAGCCCTCTAACGCACTATGGCTACACCTTC.

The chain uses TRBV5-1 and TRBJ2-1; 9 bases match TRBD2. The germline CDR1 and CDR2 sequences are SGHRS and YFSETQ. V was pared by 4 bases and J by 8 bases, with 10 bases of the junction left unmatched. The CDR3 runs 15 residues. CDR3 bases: TGCGCCAGCAGCCCTAATGCTGCGGGGGGGTATGAGCAGTTCTTC. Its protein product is CASSPNAAGGYEQFF. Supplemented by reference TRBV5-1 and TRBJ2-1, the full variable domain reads KAGVTQTPRYLIKTRGQQVTLSCSPISGHRSVSWYQQTPGQGLQFLFEYFSETQRNKGNFPGRFSGRQFSNSRSEMNVSTLELGDSALYLCASSPNAAGGYEQFFGPGTRLTVL.

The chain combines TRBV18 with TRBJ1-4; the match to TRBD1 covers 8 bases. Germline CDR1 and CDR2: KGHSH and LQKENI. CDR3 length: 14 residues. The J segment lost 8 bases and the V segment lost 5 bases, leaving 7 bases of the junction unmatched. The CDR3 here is CASSNLQGGEKLFF. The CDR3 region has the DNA TGTGCCAGCTCAAATCTACAGGGGGGCGAAAAACTGTTTTTT.

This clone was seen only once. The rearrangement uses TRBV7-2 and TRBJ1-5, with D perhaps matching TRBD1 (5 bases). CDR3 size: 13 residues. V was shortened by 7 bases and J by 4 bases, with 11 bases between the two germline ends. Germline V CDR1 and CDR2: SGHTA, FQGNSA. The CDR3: CASKAGRNQPQHF. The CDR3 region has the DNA TGTGCCAGCAAGGCGGGACGGAATCAGCCCCAGCATTTT.

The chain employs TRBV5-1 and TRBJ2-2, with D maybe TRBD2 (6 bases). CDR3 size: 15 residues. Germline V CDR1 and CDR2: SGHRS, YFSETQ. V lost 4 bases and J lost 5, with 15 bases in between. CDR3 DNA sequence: TGCGCCAGCAGCCCCCTGATGGGGGGAACCGGGGAGCTGTTTTTT. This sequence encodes CASSPLMGGTGELFF.

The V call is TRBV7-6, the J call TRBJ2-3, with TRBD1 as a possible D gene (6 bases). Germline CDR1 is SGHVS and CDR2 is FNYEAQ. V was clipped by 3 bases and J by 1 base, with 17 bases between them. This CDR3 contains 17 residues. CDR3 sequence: CASSLVRTGLGTDTQYF. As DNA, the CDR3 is TGTGCCAGCAGCTTGGTTAGAACAGGGTTGGGCACAGATACGCAGTATTTT. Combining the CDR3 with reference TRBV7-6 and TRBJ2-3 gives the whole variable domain GAGVSQSPRYKVTKRGQDVALRCDPISGHVSLYWYRQALGQGPEFLTYFNYEAQQDKSGLPNDRFSAERPEGSISTLTIQRTEQRDSAMYRCASSLVRTGLGTDTQYFGPGTRLTVL.

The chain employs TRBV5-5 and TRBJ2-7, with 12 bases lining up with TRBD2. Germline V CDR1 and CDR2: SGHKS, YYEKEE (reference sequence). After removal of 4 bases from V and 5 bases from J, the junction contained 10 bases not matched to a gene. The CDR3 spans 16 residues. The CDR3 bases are TGTGCCAGCAGCAAACGACGGACTAGCGGGGAAAACGAGCAGTACTTC. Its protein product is CASSKRRTSGENEQYF.

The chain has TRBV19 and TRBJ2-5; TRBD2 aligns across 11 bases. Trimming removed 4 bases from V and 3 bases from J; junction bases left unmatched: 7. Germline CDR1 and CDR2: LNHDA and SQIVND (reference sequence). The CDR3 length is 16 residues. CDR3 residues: CASSSLAGGSEETQYF. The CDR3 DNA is TGTGCCAGTAGTAGTCTAGCGGGGGGTTCAGAAGAGACCCAGTACTTC.

In DNA, the CDR3 is TGTGCCAGCAGCCTCGACAGGGGAAGAGGCTACACCTTC. Its protein product is CASSLDRGRGYTF. V is TRBV4-2 and J is TRBJ1-2, with 8 nucleotides matching TRBD1. Germline V CDR1 and CDR2: LGHNA, YNFKEQ. The V gene end was trimmed by 4 bases and the J gene end by 8 bases; junction bases not matched to a gene: 6. The CDR3 extends over 13 amino acids.

The CDR3 DNA reads TGTGCCAGCAGCTGGAATCGGGGACAGGTGTATAATTCACCCCTCCACTTT. Translated, it gives CASSWNRGQVYNSPLHF. This sequence joins TRBV11-2 and TRBJ1-6, with TRBD1 matching 8 bases. CDR1 and CDR2 (germline): SGHAT, FQNNGV. CDR3 length equals 17 residues. V shed 4 bases, J shed 4 bases, and the junction held 9 bases outside the gene matches.

CDR3 amino acids: CASSNRQGATEKLFF. CDR3 nucleotides: TGCGCCAGCAGCAATAGACAGGGGGCTACTGAAAAACTGTTTTTT. The chain is built from TRBV5-1 and TRBJ1-4; 10 bases align to TRBD1. Germline CDR1 SGHRS, CDR2 YFSETQ. The trim removed 4 bases at V and 7 bases at J, leaving 7 bases unmatched. There are 15 residues in the CDR3.

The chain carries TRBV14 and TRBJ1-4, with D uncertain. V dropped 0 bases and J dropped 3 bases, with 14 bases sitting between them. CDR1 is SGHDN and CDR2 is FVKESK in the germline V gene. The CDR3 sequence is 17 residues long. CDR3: CASSQEAGWYANEKLFF. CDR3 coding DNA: TGTGCCAGCAGCCAAGAAGCGGGGTGGTACGCTAATGAAAAACTGTTTTTT.

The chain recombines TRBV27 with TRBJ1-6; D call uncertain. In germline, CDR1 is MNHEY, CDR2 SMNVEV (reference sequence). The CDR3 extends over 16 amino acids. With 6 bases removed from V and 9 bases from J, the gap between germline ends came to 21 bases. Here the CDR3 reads CASRSGGAVVISPLHF. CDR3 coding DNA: TGTGCCAGCAGGAGCGGAGGAGCAGTTGTTATTTCACCCCTCCACTTT.

The CDR3 loop reads CSVPGGANTEAFF. The DNA for the CDR3 is TGCAGCGTTCCTGGGGGGGCGAACACTGAAGCTTTCTTT. This sequence joins TRBV29-1 and TRBJ1-1, with a possible D match to TRBD1 (6 bases). Germline loops: CDR1 SQVTM, CDR2 ANQGSEA. Between the trimmed V and J ends, which lost 5 bases and 1 base, there was a span of 11 bases. The CDR3 totals 13 residues.

The CDR3 loop is CASSQGQSSQPQHF. The CDR3 nucleotides are TGTGCCAGCAGTCAAGGACAGTCGTCCCAGCCCCAGCATTTT. The rearrangement joins TRBV28 to TRBJ1-5, with D perhaps matching TRBD1 (6 bases). V lost 5 bases to trimming and J lost 7 bases, with 15 bases between them. This CDR3 comprises 14 residues. Germline assignment: CDR1 MDHEN and CDR2 SYDVKM.

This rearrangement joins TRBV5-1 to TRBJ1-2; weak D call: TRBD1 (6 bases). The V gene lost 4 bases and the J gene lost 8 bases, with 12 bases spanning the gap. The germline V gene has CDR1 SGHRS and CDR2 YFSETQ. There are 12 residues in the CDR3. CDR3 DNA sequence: TGCGCCAGCAGCGCCGACAGGATCGGCTACACCTTC. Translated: CASSADRIGYTF. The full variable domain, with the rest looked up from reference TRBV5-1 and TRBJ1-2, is KAGVTQTPRYLIKTRGQQVTLSCSPISGHRSVSWYQQTPGQGLQFLFEYFSETQRNKGNFPGRFSGRQFSNSRSEMNVSTLELGDSALYLCASSADRIGYTFGSGTRLTVV.

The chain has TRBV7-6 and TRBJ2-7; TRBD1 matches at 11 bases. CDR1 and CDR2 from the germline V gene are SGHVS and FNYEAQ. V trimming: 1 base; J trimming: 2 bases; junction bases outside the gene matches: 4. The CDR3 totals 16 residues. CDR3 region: CASSLGTGGYTYEQYF. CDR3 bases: TGTGCCAGCAGCTTAGGGACAGGGGGCTACACCTACGAGCAGTACTTC.

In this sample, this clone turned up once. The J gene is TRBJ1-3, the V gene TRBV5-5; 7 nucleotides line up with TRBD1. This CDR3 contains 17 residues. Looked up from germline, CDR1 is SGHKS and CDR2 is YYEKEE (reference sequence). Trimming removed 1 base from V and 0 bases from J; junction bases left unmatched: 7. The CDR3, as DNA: TGTGCCAGCAGCTTGAGAGGGGGACAGTCCTCTGGAAACACCATATATTTT. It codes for CASSLRGGQSSGNTIYF.